Following are 29 T cell receptor beta chains from one sample sequenced in a study of post-analysis software for immune sequencing data (dated by TCRdb to 2015 to 2017). No antigen has been identified for these receptors. Here is what the overall study found, with its caveats: Significantly higher frequencies in patients than in controls were found for roughly 5 TRBV segments, including TRBV5-6, TRBV5-1 and TRBV20-1.

Libraries were made using PCR. Sequencing was carried out with an Illumina HiSeq 2500. To reduce PCR and sequencing biases, unique molecular identifiers were incorporated into the TCR beta cDNA libraries. The public reads were reprocessed in TCRdb via fastp at Q25 and MiXCR, keeping in-frame beta chains. Records with the same CDR3 protein are collapsed into one entry carrying the most frequent genes and DNA. This sample gives hundreds of thousands of distinct CDR3 sequences in total; 55% to 60% of them show up just once. The top ten constitute approximately 11% of the sample. Sample: blood. Receptors were obtained from a girl aged 2 to 9 with multiple sclerosis.

CDR3 residues: CASRSGTGTQPQHF. The CDR3 DNA follows: TGTGCCAGCAGGAGCGGGACAGGCACTCAGCCCCAGCATTTT. This chain joins TRBV12-3 or TRBV12-4 and TRBJ1-5; TRBD1 matches 8 bases. The CDR3 is made up of 14 amino acids. With V trimmed by 6 bases and J by 6 bases, 7 bases remained unmatched.

V gene TRBV20-1 combines with J gene TRBJ2-5, with 10 bases matching TRBD2. In germline, CDR1 is DFQATT, CDR2 SNEGSKA (reference sequence). This CDR3 is built from 17 residues. V trimming: 1 base; J trimming: 0 bases; junction bases outside the gene matches: 8. The CDR3 loop is CSARVGTTSGYQETQYF. The CDR3 DNA reads as TGCAGTGCTAGAGTTGGGACGACTAGCGGGTACCAAGAGACCCAGTACTTC.

The chain couples TRBV20-1 to TRBJ1-2, with a weak D call TRBD1 (5 bases). The germline V gene has CDR1 DFQATT and CDR2 SNEGSKA (reference sequence). The V end was cut by 4 bases, the J end by 6 bases, with 15 bases between. The CDR3 covers 13 residues. The CDR3 nucleotides are TGCAGTGCTAAGGTGAACGGGGCGAATGGCTACACCTTC. Translated: CSAKVNGANGYTF.

The chain recombines TRBV6-6 with TRBJ2-1; 11 bases are a match to TRBD1. Germline CDR1 and CDR2: MNHNY and SVGAGI (reference sequence). This CDR3 contains 17 residues. Losses at the gene ends were 6 bases for V and 8 bases for J; bases not matched to a gene: 15. This CDR3 reads CASRLRGTGGFGDEQFF. The CDR3 DNA reads TGTGCCAGCAGGCTAAGAGGGACAGGGGGTTTTGGGGATGAGCAGTTCTTC.

This clonotype has just a few counts. This chain joins TRBV29-1 and TRBJ1-5; possibly TRBD1 for D (5 bases). V was trimmed by 4 bases and J by 3 bases, leaving 7 bases between them. CDR1 SQVTM and CDR2 ANQGSEA come from the germline V gene. CDR3 length: 12 amino acids. The CDR3 region is CSVGDHNQPQHF. CDR3 coding DNA: TGCAGCGTTGGGGACCACAATCAGCCCCAGCATTTT.

The rearrangement links TRBV14 to TRBJ2-3, with 9 bases aligning to TRBD1. After removal of 4 bases from V and 8 bases from J, the junction contained 10 bases not matched to a gene. The CDR3 covers 15 residues. Germline-derived CDR1 and CDR2 are SGHDN and FVKESK. Here the CDR3 reads CASSLDRGLGSTQYF. Here the CDR3 DNA reads TGTGCCAGCAGCCTGGACAGGGGCCTCGGCTCTACGCAGTATTTT.

The J gene is TRBJ2-1, the V gene TRBV4-1; 11 bases align to TRBD2. Germline loops: CDR1 MGHRA, CDR2 YSYEKL. CDR3 length: 18 residues. The trim removed 7 bases at V and 7 bases at J, leaving 18 bases unmatched. The CDR3 loop is CASTPFPPELAGENEQFF. The DNA for the CDR3 is TGCGCCAGCACTCCATTCCCACCCGAACTAGCGGGAGAAAATGAGCAGTTCTTC.

As concerns this clonotype: It is likely a read error, because the conserved phenylalanine at the end of the CDR3 is missing. The chain uses TRBV7-6 and TRBJ2-1; 8 nucleotides line up with TRBD2. The CDR3 loop spans 15 amino acids. V lost 4 bases, J lost 7 bases, and 9 bases stayed unmatched. CDR1 is SGHVS, CDR2 FNYEAQ, per germline. The CDR3 nucleotides read TGTGCCAGCAGCTCATCCGGGGGGGCCGGAAATGAGCAGTTCGTC. The encoded protein is CASSSSGGAGNEQFV.

The genes are TRBV5-1 and TRBJ1-1, with TRBD1 as a possible D gene (5 bases). The CDR3 spans 16 residues. Per the germline V gene, CDR1 is SGHRS and CDR2 is YFSETQ. V shed 3 bases and J shed 1 base, with 16 bases lying between them. In DNA form, the CDR3 reads TGCGCCAGCAGCTGGGGCGTGACAGACGCGAACACTGAAGCTTTCTTT. Its translation: CASSWGVTDANTEAFF.

This chain connects TRBV2 to TRBJ1-2, with D unclear. Germline V lookup: CDR1 SNHLY, CDR2 FYNNEI. Trimming removed 3 bases at V and 4 bases at J, with 12 bases between. The CDR3 extends over 14 amino acids. DNA for the CDR3: TGTGCCAGCAGTGAGGAGGGCGGCTCCTATGGCTACACCTTC. Encoded protein: CASSEEGGSYGYTF.

The chain employs TRBV5-5 and TRBJ2-5, with 10 nucleotides matching TRBD1. Germline-derived CDR1 and CDR2 are SGHKS and YYEKEE (reference sequence). This CDR3 is 14 amino acids long. The V segment lost 4 bases and the J segment 11 bases; nucleotides outside the gene matches: 11. Written as DNA, the CDR3 is TGTGCCAGCAGCCCCGGGACAGGGGCTCGAGAGCAGTACTTC. This translates into CASSPGTGAREQYF. The entire variable domain, with the rest obtained from reference TRBV5-5 and TRBJ2-5, is as follows: DAGVTQSPTHLIKTRGQQVTLRCSPISGHKSVSWYQQVLGQGPQFIFQYYEKEERGRGNFPDRFSARQFPNYSSELNVNALLLGDSALYLCASSPGTGAREQYFGPGTRLLVL.

The CDR3 nucleotides are TGTGCCAGCAGTTCGTCGGGAAATGAAAAACTGTTTTTT. Amino acids: CASSSSGNEKLFF. The chain has TRBV7-9 and TRBJ1-4; D is undetermined. This CDR3 has 13 amino acids. The V gene lost 6 bases and the J gene lost 5 bases, with 10 bases spanning the gap. Looked up from germline, CDR1 is SEHNR and CDR2 is FQNEAQ (reference sequence). The whole variable domain, filled in from reference TRBV7-9 and TRBJ1-4, reads DTGVSQNPRHKITKRGQNVTFRCDPISEHNRLYWYRQTLGQGPEFLTYFQNEAQLEKSRLLSDRFSAERPKGSFSTLEIQRTEQGDSAMYLCASSSSGNEKLFFGSGTQLSVL.

The table lists this clonotype with a few counts. The chain recombines TRBV5-1 with TRBJ2-5; TRBD1 aligns across 10 bases. In germline, CDR1 is SGHRS, CDR2 YFSETQ. Unmatched junction bases numbered 1, after V lost 4 bases and J lost 1 base. The CDR3 is 14 amino acids. In DNA form, the CDR3 reads TGCGCCAGCAGCGGACAGGGGGTCCAAGAGACCCAGTACTTC. It encodes CASSGQGVQETQYF.

This clonotype has a handful of counts. V is TRBV7-8 and J is TRBJ2-1; D is ambiguous. The CDR3 has 12 amino acids. The V end was cut by 1 base, the J end by 15 bases, with 13 bases between. Germline V gene data show CDR1 as SGHVS and CDR2 as FQNEAQ. The CDR3 region is CASSLEGPIRFF. CDR3 DNA sequence: TGTGCCAGCAGCTTAGAGGGCCCAATAAGGTTCTTC.

The chain has TRBV7-2 and TRBJ2-1; 9 positions agree with TRBD2. V dropped 5 bases and J dropped 5; count of bases not matched to a gene: 10. Germline CDR1 and CDR2: SGHTA and FQGNSA. CDR3 length: 16 amino acids. CDR3 protein: CASSGIPGLANNEQFF. The CDR3 DNA follows: TGTGCCAGCAGCGGCATCCCGGGACTAGCTAACAATGAGCAGTTCTTC.

Note on this clonotype: Compared with germline, one end of the junction differs, possibly owing to a read error. The rearrangement joins TRBV4-1 to TRBJ2-1; a possible D gene is TRBD2 (6 bases). The CDR3 sequence is 17 residues long. Germline V gene data show CDR1 as MGHRA and CDR2 as YSYEKL. CDR3 in DNA: TGCGCCAGCAGCCACGTCCCCGGGACTCCGATGTACAATGTGCAGTTCTTC. Its translation: CASSHVPGTPMYNVQFF.

This clonotype appeared once. The chain couples TRBV20-1 to TRBJ2-1, with TRBD2 matching 8 bases. The germline gives CDR1 DFQATT, CDR2 SNEGSKA (reference sequence). The CDR3 extends over 16 amino acids. Trimming at V came to 5 bases and at J to 4 bases, leaving 13 bases not matched to a gene. CDR3 DNA: TGCAGTGCTCTAGGTGCCGGTCTAGCGGGTTACAATGAGCAGTTCTTC. This gives the protein CSALGAGLAGYNEQFF.

Turning to this clonotype: The conserved closing phenylalanine or tryptophan is absent in this CDR3, likely reflecting a read error. This chain uses TRBV29-1 with TRBJ1-2; D gene unclear. CDR1 and CDR2 from the germline V gene are SQVTM and ANQGSEA. The V end lost 3 bases, the J end lost 0 bases, and 8 bases lay between the germline ends. The CDR3 has 13 residues. The CDR3, as DNA: TGCAGCGTTGATATCCCTCCTAACTATGGCTACACCTGC. As protein: CSVDIPPNYGYTC.

This chain connects TRBV25-1 to TRBJ1-1; 9 bases line up with TRBD1. The length of the CDR3 is 13 residues. Germline trimming cut 8 bases from V and 1 base from J; bases unmatched to any gene: 2. Per germline, CDR1 MGHDK and CDR2 SYGVNS. The CDR3 DNA reads as TGTGCCAGCCGGGACAGGGCGAACACTGAAGCTTTCTTT. This gives the protein CASRDRANTEAFF.

CDR3 protein: CASSSPLSGGGTGELFF. The DNA for the CDR3 is TGTGCCAGCAGTTCCCCTCTAAGCGGGGGCGGTACCGGGGAGCTGTTTTTT. This chain joins TRBV12-3 or TRBV12-4 and TRBJ2-2; TRBD2 aligns across 8 bases. Losses at the gene ends were 4 bases for V and 5 bases for J; bases not matched to a gene: 12. The CDR3 has 17 amino acids.

V usage is TRBV5-5 and J usage is TRBJ2-7; 7 positions match TRBD1. CDR3 length: 15 residues. With 1 base clipped from V and 5 bases from J, the junction kept 9 bases outside the gene matches. Per the germline V gene, CDR1 is SGHKS and CDR2 is YYEKEE (reference sequence). The chain's CDR3 is CASSLNNRGPNEQYF. The CDR3 DNA reads as TGTGCCAGCAGCTTGAATAACAGGGGTCCCAACGAGCAGTACTTC.

Only a few counts were recorded for this clonotype. The chain is built from TRBV7-6 and TRBJ1-2; TRBD1 matches 10 bases. CDR3 length: 17 amino acids. V was pared by 1 base and J by 8 bases, with 13 bases of the junction left unmatched. Looked up from germline, CDR1 is SGHVS and CDR2 is FNYEAQ. The CDR3: CASSLVASSGQGIGYTF. The CDR3 nucleotides read TGTGCCAGCAGCTTAGTGGCCTCCTCGGGACAGGGGATCGGCTACACCTTC.

This clonotype was counted a few times. This chain joins TRBV10-3 and TRBJ2-1; D may be TRBD2 (6 bases). The CDR3 sequence is 13 residues long. The germline CDR1 and CDR2 sequences are ENHRY and SYGVKD. The germline V and J ends were trimmed by 4 bases and 9 bases, with 13 bases remaining between them. The CDR3 protein is CAISAGTWAEQFF. CDR3 coding DNA: TGTGCCATCAGTGCGGGGACTTGGGCTGAGCAGTTCTTC.

This clonotype was recorded only once. The V call is TRBV18, the J call TRBJ1-1, with D possibly being TRBD1 (6 bases). Germline V gives CDR1 KGHSH, CDR2 LQKENI. V gave up 3 bases and J gave up 3 bases, with 17 bases separating them. This CDR3 is 16 amino acids long. CDR3 coding DNA: TGTGCCAGCTCACCCGGGATTCCCCCAGGGGACACTGAAGCTTTCTTT. Its translation is CASSPGIPPGDTEAFF.

This clonotype was found a few times. The chain has TRBV28 and TRBJ1-5; the D is unclear. V lost 2 bases and J lost 6, with 8 bases in between. The CDR3 covers 13 residues. Germline CDR1 is MDHEN and CDR2 is SYDVKM. CDR3 in DNA: TGTGCCAGCAGTTTAGGGAGGAGTCAGCCCCAGCATTTT. Encoded protein: CASSLGRSQPQHF.

This clonotype was seen only a few times. The chain carries TRBV20-1 and TRBJ2-5; D is possibly TRBD1 (5 bases). The V and J ends lost 4 bases and 1 base respectively, with 10 bases between them. CDR3 size: 13 residues. CDR1 and CDR2 from the germline V gene are DFQATT and SNEGSKA (reference sequence). This CDR3 reads CSAIRQRQETQYF. The CDR3, as DNA: TGCAGTGCTATTCGACAGCGCCAAGAGACCCAGTACTTC.

The genes are TRBV6-2 or TRBV6-3 and TRBJ2-1; D is ambiguous. This CDR3 contains 12 residues. V was pared by 7 bases and J by 9 bases, with 13 bases between. CDR1 MNHEY and CDR2 SVGEGT come from the germline V gene. The DNA for the CDR3 is TGTGCCAGCAATCCTACAACCGGTGAGCAGTTCTTC. Its translation is CASNPTTGEQFF.

V is TRBV6-1 and J is TRBJ2-1, with TRBD1 matching 10 bases. This CDR3 is 15 amino acids long. Germline V lookup: CDR1 MNHNS, CDR2 SASEGT. With V trimmed by 5 bases and J by 6 bases, 7 bases remained unmatched. CDR3 sequence reads: CASSYDRGLFNEQFF. The CDR3 coding sequence is TGTGCCAGCAGTTATGACAGGGGGCTTTTCAATGAGCAGTTCTTC.

V and J are TRBV5-5 and TRBJ2-5, with TRBD1 matching 9 bases. The better agreement between TRBJ2-7 and the DNA end casts doubt on the J call. CDR1 SGHKS and CDR2 YYEKEE come from the germline V gene (reference sequence). The CDR3 contains 16 residues. The CDR3 sequence: CASSYAPGQGSYEQYF. For the CDR3, the DNA is TGTGCCAGCAGTTATGCTCCGGGACAGGGTTCCTACGAGCAGTACTTC.